These 28 T cell receptor beta chains came from one sample sequenced in a study of monozygotic twins with inflammatory bowel disease. TCRdb reprocessed the 5' RACE reads and keeps a single row for each CDR3 protein, giving no DNA. The repertoire table contains 300,000 to 400,000 distinct CDR3 sequences. Sequences were obtained from blood. The receptors derive from a human donor with ulcerative colitis or Crohn's disease, or a healthy co-twin of an affected twin (not recorded which).

The J gene is TRBJ2-1, the V gene TRBV28; TCRdb calls TRBD1, which cannot be checked without DNA. Per germline, CDR1 MDHEN and CDR2 SYDVKM. This CDR3 region has 15 residues. The CDR3 loop is CASSYGFQIQGEQFF.

The chain links TRBV20-1 to TRBJ2-5; TCRdb outputs TRBD2, but without DNA this stays unchecked. CDR1 DFQATT and CDR2 SNEGSKA come from the germline V gene (reference sequence). The CDR3 is 14 amino acids. This chain's CDR3 is CSAINSGSRGTQYF.

This chain links TRBV5-1 with TRBJ1-2; the TCRdb D gene call, TRBD1, has no DNA to confirm it. The CDR3 is 13 amino acids. The germline CDR1 and CDR2 sequences are SGHRS and YFSETQ. CDR3 protein: CASSFGTNYGYTF.

The rearrangement links TRBV7-8 to TRBJ1-4. CDR3 size: 16 residues. Germline values: CDR1 SGHVS, CDR2 FQNEAQ. CDR3 protein: CASSLKQTATNEKLFF.

Here the CDR3 reads CSGGGGSTDTQYF. The V call is TRBV29-1, the J call TRBJ2-3; TCRdb gives TRBD1 as the D gene, but with no DNA this cannot be confirmed. CDR3 length equals 13 residues. Germline CDR1 and CDR2: SQVTM and ANQGSEA.

V gene TRBV15 combines with J gene TRBJ2-1; with no DNA, the TCRdb D assignment of TRBD2 cannot be verified. Germline V lookup: CDR1 LNHNV, CDR2 YYDKDF (reference sequence). This CDR3 contains 15 residues. This chain's CDR3 is CATSRLVRVAGEQFF.

The CDR3 is CASSGELISYNEQFF. The J gene is TRBJ2-1, the V gene TRBV5-4; TCRdb's assignment of TRBD2 cannot be checked, as there is no DNA. The length of the CDR3 is 15 residues. Germline V gene data show CDR1 as SGHNT and CDR2 as YYREEE (reference sequence). The full variable domain, completed using reference TRBV5-4 and TRBJ2-1, is ETGVTQSPTHLIKTRGQQVTLRCSSQSGHNTVSWYQQALGQGPQFIFQYYREEENGRGNFPPRFSGLQFPNYSSELNVNALELDDSALYLCASSGELISYNEQFFGPGTRLTVL.

The chain has TRBV15 and TRBJ2-7; TCRdb outputs TRBD1, but without DNA this stays unchecked. This CDR3 has 17 residues. Germline CDR1 reads LNHNV; CDR2 reads YYDKDF (reference sequence). The CDR3 loop reads CATSRDIRGQGTDEQYF. Supplemented by reference TRBV15 and TRBJ2-7, the full variable domain reads DAMVIQNPRYQVTQFGKPVTLSCSQTLNHNVMYWYQQKSSQAPKLLFHYYDKDFNNEADTPDNFQSRRPNTSFCFLDIRSPGLGDTAMYLCATSRDIRGQGTDEQYFGPGTRLTVT.

The rearrangement joins TRBV9 to TRBJ2-1. The CDR3 extends over 15 amino acids. Germline assignment: CDR1 SGDLS and CDR2 YYNGEE. CDR3 loop: CASSATSDAYNEQFF.

V is TRBV7-2 and J is TRBJ2-4; TCRdb proposes TRBD1, but this gene call is untestable without DNA. The CDR3 is 15 residues long. Germline values: CDR1 SGHTA, CDR2 FQGNSA. The CDR3 region is CASSLGQGAWDNQYF. Full variable domain (outside the CDR3, taken from reference TRBV7-2 and TRBJ2-4): GAGVSQSPSNKVTEKGKDVELRCDPISGHTALYWYRQSLGQGLEFLIYFQGNSAPDKSGLPSDRFSAERTGGSVSTLTIQRTQQEDSAVYLCASSLGQGAWDNQYFGAGTRLSVL.

The gene calls are TRBV6-5 and TRBJ1-1; the TCRdb call, TRBD1, lacks DNA for checking. Looked up from germline, CDR1 is MNHEY and CDR2 is SVGAGI. This CDR3 has 14 residues. CDR3 sequence: CASSFGQKDDEAFF.

The chain's CDR3 is CASSLGHELNEQYF. This chain uses TRBV5-1 with TRBJ2-7. The germline CDR1 and CDR2 sequences are SGHRS and YFSETQ. The CDR3 length is 14 residues.

The J gene is TRBJ1-2, the V gene TRBV28; TCRdb lists TRBD1, though no DNA is available to test this call. This CDR3 has 13 residues. Germline-derived CDR1 and CDR2 are MDHEN and SYDVKM. The CDR3 sequence: CASSSTGMGGYTF.

The rearrangement links TRBV15 to TRBJ2-3. Germline CDR1 LNHNV, CDR2 YYDKDF (reference sequence). This CDR3 is 13 amino acids long. The CDR3 sequence is CATSRDPTDRQYF.

The chain uses TRBV7-6 and TRBJ2-5; the TRBD2 assignment by TCRdb is unverifiable without DNA. Germline V gene lookup returns CDR1 SGHVS and CDR2 FNYEAQ. The CDR3 is made up of 14 amino acids. The CDR3 sequence is CASSWGGGEETQYF. The whole variable domain, remainder taken from reference TRBV7-6 and TRBJ2-5, is GAGVSQSPRYKVTKRGQDVALRCDPISGHVSLYWYRQALGQGPEFLTYFNYEAQQDKSGLPNDRFSAERPEGSISTLTIQRTEQRDSAMYRCASSWGGGEETQYFGPGTRLLVL.

The chain carries TRBV4-2 and TRBJ2-1; no DNA is available, so the TRBD1 call from TCRdb remains unchecked. The CDR3 spans 16 residues. Germline CDR1 reads LGHNA; CDR2 reads YNFKEQ. CDR3 sequence: CASSLTPGQGSNEQFF.

The rearrangement links TRBV29-1 to TRBJ2-1; TCRdb selects TRBD1, and the lack of DNA leaves this call unchecked. Germline V gives CDR1 SQVTM, CDR2 ANQGSEA. The CDR3 consists of 13 residues. This CDR3 reads CSVNGGAGGEQFF.

The chain combines TRBV28 with TRBJ2-2; the TCRdb D gene call, TRBD2, has no DNA to confirm it. Germline CDR1 and CDR2: MDHEN and SYDVKM. The CDR3 totals 16 residues. The CDR3 is CASSRTATQRTGELFF.

The chain has TRBV5-1 and TRBJ2-2; TCRdb reports TRBD1, a call that lacks DNA to check it against. This CDR3 comprises 13 residues. Germline lookup yields CDR1 SGHRS and CDR2 YFSETQ. CDR3 sequence reads: CASSLEGAGELFF.

CDR3 in amino acids: CAWSVLSADQPQHF. The rearrangement uses TRBV30 and TRBJ1-5. This CDR3 spans 14 amino acids. CDR1 and CDR2 (germline): GTSNPN, SVGIG (reference sequence).

J is TRBJ1-4 and V is TRBV12-3 or TRBV12-4; with no DNA, the TCRdb D assignment of TRBD1 cannot be verified. The CDR3 has 13 amino acids. CDR3 region: CASSWDSPEKLFF.

The V gene is TRBV12-3 or TRBV12-4, the J gene TRBJ2-5; the TRBD2 assignment by TCRdb is unverifiable without DNA. CDR3 length: 18 amino acids. The CDR3 region is CASSFGGGAPNFAVTQYF.

V is TRBV29-1 and J is TRBJ2-5; the TRBD1 assignment by TCRdb is unverifiable without DNA. CDR1 is SQVTM and CDR2 is ANQGSEA in the germline V gene. This CDR3 contains 11 residues. The CDR3 protein is CSAGVGETQYF.

The rearrangement joins TRBV4-1 to TRBJ2-2; TCRdb reports TRBD2, a call that lacks DNA to check it against. Germline V lookup: CDR1 MGHRA, CDR2 YSYEKL. The CDR3 length is 15 residues. CDR3 protein: CASSHDRALTGELFF.

V usage is TRBV21-1 and J usage is TRBJ2-3; TCRdb names TRBD1, which stays unverified in the absence of DNA. TRBV21-1 is an annotated pseudogene. The CDR3 consists of 18 residues. The CDR3 is CASSKERGAGGFTDTQYF.

The chain is built from TRBV6-5 and TRBJ1-3. The CDR3 loop spans 16 amino acids. Germline CDR1 MNHEY, CDR2 SVGAGI. The chain's CDR3 is CASSYDGQGSGNTIYF.

J is TRBJ2-1 and V is TRBV4-1. In germline, CDR1 is MGHRA, CDR2 YSYEKL. The CDR3 extends over 15 amino acids. The CDR3 loop is CASSQARTPYNEQFF.

The V call is TRBV7-9, the J call TRBJ1-1; the TRBD1 assignment by TCRdb is unverifiable without DNA. This CDR3 contains 15 residues. CDR1 SEHNR and CDR2 FQNEAQ come from the germline V gene (reference sequence). CDR3 loop: CASSPRQGWNTEAFF. The full variable domain, completed using reference TRBV7-9 and TRBJ1-1, is DTGVSQNPRHKITKRGQNVTFRCDPISEHNRLYWYRQTLGQGPEFLTYFQNEAQLEKSRLLSDRFSAERPKGSFSTLEIQRTEQGDSAMYLCASSPRQGWNTEAFFGQGTRLTVV.